Listed below are T cell receptor beta chains from one sample, sequenced in a study of T cell responses to AZD1222 COVID-19 vaccine. Only in-frame clones appear in the TCRdb table, and some are missing; sequencing was by immunoSEQ multiplex PCR. The sample comprises under 150,000 clones, 90% to 95% of which are singletons, and around 5% rests with the top ten. The starting material was peripheral blood, obtained on day 0 of AZD1222 vaccination. These receptors all come from an adult in good health. Each CDR3 is given without its conserved first and last residue.

ASSVRVGGEQF TRBJ2-1 TRBV9
ASSSGPQH TRBJ1-5 TRBV28
ASRDRGLNEQY TRBJ2-7 TRBV19
ASSGPGGQGFVGELF TRBJ2-2 TRBV6-1
ARSCNTGAQAEAF TRBJ1-1 TRBV7-5
ASSSQDRGDEQY TRBJ2-7 TRBV5-1
ASEGRESHEQY TRBJ2-7 TRBV6-5
ASSQSQGRGPFQETQY TRBJ2-5 TRBV3-1/TRBV3-2
ASSQDAAALDGYNSPLH TRBJ1-6 TRBV4-1
ASSIFRGGSYNSPLH TRBJ1-6 TRBV19
ASSLRGQGYGYT TRBJ1-2 TRBV27
ASSYGGRSTEAF TRBJ1-1 TRBV27
ATSGAGGRNEQF TRBJ2-1 TRBV15
ASSLPGQRQETQY TRBJ2-5 TRBV7-2
ATSRDGGREQF TRBJ2-1 TRBV15
ASSLMNRGGTEAF TRBJ1-1 TRBV5-4
ASSPWGVQETQY TRBJ2-5 TRBV14
ASSPLRWPERETQY TRBJ2-5 TRBV7-2
ASSLKGLAADTQY TRBJ2-3 TRBV7-3
ASSLASGRSSSYEQY TRBJ2-7 TRBV7-2
ASSKDPSSEQF TRBJ2-1 TRBV6-5
AWRPINRGNTEAF TRBJ1-1 TRBV30
ASSEIAFAYEQY TRBJ2-7 TRBV25-1
ASSHQLMRGKANYGYT TRBJ1-2 TRBV14
ASSVGLEARETQY TRBJ2-5 TRBV7-9
ASSEASPKRNAF TRBJ1-1 TRBV6-1
ASSPLEVSSPLH TRBJ1-6 TRBV25-1
ASSSGGVGPSTDTQY TRBJ2-3 TRBV2
ASSSLGYEQF TRBJ2-1 TRBV6-2/TRBV6-3
ASSKGQGTGELF TRBJ2-2 TRBV18
ASSLGDRGRNTEAF TRBJ1-1 TRBV5-1
ATRVRWRGRETQY TRBJ2-3 TRBV10-2
ASSDGNYGYT TRBJ1-2 TRBV6-1
ASSEAPGITGYGYT TRBJ1-2 TRBV6-1
ASSRVGGSYEQY TRBJ2-7 TRBV3-1/TRBV3-2
ASSLYAGADYNEQF TRBJ2-1 TRBV27
ASSLAGPKVAEAF TRBJ1-1 TRBV7-9
ASSLAAQQY TRBJ2-7 TRBV12-3/TRBV12-4
ASSLGTDTEAF TRBJ1-1 TRBV6-5
ASSLAPMGPGRRMNTEAF TRBJ1-1 TRBV7-6
ASSWEGRGYTDTQY TRBJ2-3 TRBV5-5
ASSQDRTGKSPLH TRBJ1-6 TRBV4-3
ASSSLAYEQY TRBJ2-7 TRBV19
ASSEVGDGTD TRBJ2-7 TRBV2
SVDHSGIYNEQF TRBJ2-1 TRBV29-1
ASSYQAGGPSYEQY TRBJ2-7 TRBV6-5
ASSWAGGGQPQH TRBJ1-5 TRBV6-2/TRBV6-3
ASSLSRQSSYEQY TRBJ2-7 TRBV27
ASSVAAGTDTQY TRBJ2-3 TRBV5-1
ASSPLEGSNYGYT TRBJ1-2 TRBV4-1
ATSEPAYNEQF TRBJ2-1 TRBV24-1
SVVMRPGTIGELF TRBJ2-2 TRBV29-1
ASSQDPGSYEQY TRBJ2-7 TRBV4-1
ASSLAPGSGNTIY TRBJ1-3 TRBV5-5
ASSVSETGINGYT TRBJ1-2 TRBV7-9
ASSRTGGSYEQY TRBJ2-7 TRBV5-4
ASSPSAATGGWTQY TRBJ2-5 TRBV5-1
ASSRGTLHEQF TRBJ2-1 TRBV7-8
AWRPRGVLNYGYT TRBJ1-2 TRBV30